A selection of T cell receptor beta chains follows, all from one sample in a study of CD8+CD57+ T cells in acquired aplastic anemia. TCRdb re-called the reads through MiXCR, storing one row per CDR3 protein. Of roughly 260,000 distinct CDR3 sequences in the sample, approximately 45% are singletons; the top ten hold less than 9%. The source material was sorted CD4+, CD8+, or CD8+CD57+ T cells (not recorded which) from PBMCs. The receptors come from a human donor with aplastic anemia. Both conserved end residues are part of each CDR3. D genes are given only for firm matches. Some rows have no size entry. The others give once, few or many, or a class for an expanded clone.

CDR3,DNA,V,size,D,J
CASSPRRLGPEAFF,TGTGCCAGCAGCCCAAGGAGGCTGGGGCCTGAAGCTTTCTTT,TRBV14,many,-,TRBJ1-1
CASSRTQRGSYNEQFF,TGTGCCAGCAGCCGTACCCAGCGGGGCTCCTACAATGAGCAGTTCTTC,TRBV4-2,few,TRBD2,TRBJ2-1
CATSEGDYTDTQYF,TGTGCCACCAGCGAGGGGGATTACACAGATACGCAGTATTTT,TRBV15,-,-,TRBJ2-3
CASSLSSSPLHF,TGCGCCAGCAGCCTGTCCTCTTCACCCCTCCACTTT,TRBV4-1,once,-,TRBJ1-6
CASSRRTTDTQYF,TGCGCCAGCAGCCGACGGACCACAGATACGCAGTATTTT,TRBV5-1,-,-,TRBJ2-3
CASSLAPRNEQFF,TGTGCCAGCAGCTTAGCTCCTAGAAATGAGCAGTTCTTC,TRBV7-9,-,-,TRBJ2-1
CASSLGPGTVFYEQYF,TGTGCCAGCAGTTTAGGGCCTGGGACAGTCTTTTACGAGCAGTACTTC,TRBV27,-,TRBD1,TRBJ2-7
CASRTGQGAYEQYF,TGTGCCAGCAGGACGGGACAGGGAGCCTACGAGCAGTACTTC,TRBV28,-,TRBD1,TRBJ2-7
CASSVGTGSSYNEQFF,TGTGCCAGCAGCGTCGGGACAGGGAGCTCCTACAATGAGCAGTTCTTC,TRBV9,many,TRBD1,TRBJ2-1
CATTSGTTRGNEQFF,TGTGCCACCACCTCAGGGACCACTCGTGGGAATGAGCAGTTCTTC,TRBV24-1,-,-,TRBJ2-1
CASSLRRGGQPQHF,TGTGCCAGCAGTTTAAGGAGGGGCGGTCAGCCCCAGCATTTT,TRBV12-3/TRBV12-4,-,-,TRBJ1-5
CSVGLAGESEQYF,TGCAGCGTTGGGCTAGCGGGAGAGAGCGAGCAGTACTTC,TRBV29-1,-,TRBD2,TRBJ2-7
CASSSQISSAAFF,TGTGCCAGCAGCAGTCAGATTAGCTCCGCGGCTTTCTTT,TRBV7-9,-,-,TRBJ1-1
CASSQGSGRNISPLHF,TGTGCCAGCAGCCAAGGCTCGGGCCGCAACATTTCACCCCTCCACTTT,TRBV3-1,-,-,TRBJ1-6
CASSQGPDEAFF,TGTGCCAGCAGCCAAGGCCCCGATGAAGCTTTCTTT,TRBV4-2,many,-,TRBJ1-1
CASSGRLAGVTEQYF,TGTGCCAGCAGTGGCCGCCTAGCGGGAGTAACCGAGCAGTACTTC,TRBV10-3,-,TRBD2,TRBJ2-7
CASSELVTGGNYGYTF,TGTGCCAGCAGTGAATTGGTGACAGGGGGTAACTATGGCTACACCTTC,TRBV6-1,many,TRBD1,TRBJ1-2
CATSETGGALREQFF,TGTGCCACCAGCGAAACAGGGGGCGCGCTACGTGAGCAGTTCTTC,TRBV24-1,-,TRBD1,TRBJ2-1
CAGMRQGAAVEQYF,TGTGCCGGGATGAGACAGGGGGCCGCGGTAGAGCAGTACTTC,TRBV2,-,TRBD1,TRBJ2-7
CSVATGGSSYEQYF,TGCAGCGTTGCCACAGGGGGCAGCTCCTACGAGCAGTACTTC,TRBV29-1,once,TRBD1,TRBJ2-7
CASSYGTIANTGELFF,TGTGCCAGCAGTTACGGGACAATCGCGAACACCGGGGAGCTGTTTTTT,TRBV6-5,-,-,TRBJ2-2
CATMKGQLSYEQYF,TGTGCCACCATGAAAGGACAGCTATCCTACGAGCAGTACTTC,TRBV2,-,-,TRBJ2-7
CASSSQGGPYEQYF,TGTGCCAGCAGCTCTCAGGGGGGGCCCTACGAGCAGTACTTC,TRBV7-9,-,-,TRBJ2-7
CVSSQDEPEAEAFF,TGTGTCAGCAGCCAAGATGAGCCGGAGGCTGAAGCTTTCTTT,TRBV14,-,-,TRBJ1-1
CASRDRKETQYF,TGTGCCAGCAGGGATAGGAAGGAGACCCAGTACTTC,TRBV7-8,-,-,TRBJ2-5
CASGTSYSNQPQHF,TGTGCCAGCGGGACATCTTATAGCAATCAGCCCCAGCATTTT,TRBV27,few,-,TRBJ1-5
CSVGGSGTGEKLFF,TGCAGCGTTGGCGGGTCGGGGACAGGTGAAAAACTGTTTTTT,TRBV29-1,once,TRBD1,TRBJ1-4
CASRGSLGYEQYF,TGTGCCAGTAGAGGGTCTCTCGGATACGAGCAGTACTTC,TRBV19,-,-,TRBJ2-7
CASSEFAGDGEKLFF,TGTGCCAGCAGTGAATTTGCAGGGGATGGGGAAAAACTGTTTTTT,TRBV2,-,-,TRBJ1-4
CSARGLRSSGFGTNEKLFF,TGCAGTGCTAGGGGGCTACGGTCGTCAGGGTTTGGAACTAATGAAAAGCTGTTTTTT,TRBV20-1,-,-,TRBJ1-4
CSARDVRDRETEAFF,TGCAGTGCTAGAGATGTCAGGGACAGGGAGACTGAAGCTTTCTTT,TRBV20-1,-,TRBD1,TRBJ1-1
CASSNPGLAGYETQYF,TGTGCCAGCAGTAACCCGGGACTAGCGGGGTACGAGACCCAGTACTTC,TRBV6-2/TRBV6-3,many,TRBD2,TRBJ2-5
CASSVTSGGADTQYF,TGTGCCAGCAGTGTGACTAGCGGGGGGGCAGATACGCAGTATTTT,TRBV9,many,TRBD2,TRBJ2-3
CASSFGTGTNSPLHF,TGTGCCAGTAGCTTCGGGACAGGGACCAATTCACCCCTCCACTTT,TRBV19,-,TRBD1,TRBJ1-6
CSARWGGGSYEQYF,TGCAGTGCTAGATGGGGGGGGGGCTCCTACGAGCAGTACTTC,TRBV20-1,-,TRBD2,TRBJ2-7
CASSVAAGTSTDTQYF,TGTGCCAGCAGCGTAGCCGCGGGGACTAGCACAGATACGCAGTATTTT,TRBV9,many,-,TRBJ2-3
CSVEVRVNEQYF,TGCAGCGTTGAAGTCAGGGTCAATGAGCAGTATTTT,TRBV29-1,-,-,TRBJ2-3
CASIDGGIDTQYF,TGTGCCAGCATAGACGGGGGTATAGATACGCAGTATTTT,TRBV2,few,-,TRBJ2-3
CASRPGTGYNYGYTF,TGTGCCAGCAGGCCCGGGACAGGGTACAACTATGGCTACACCTTC,TRBV10-3,-,TRBD1,TRBJ1-2
CASSATLTRTYEQYF,TGTGCCAGCAGCGCAACTCTGACGAGGACCTACGAGCAGTACTTC,TRBV7-9,-,-,TRBJ2-7
CSATDRVVSNSPLHF,TGCAGTGCCACGGACAGGGTAGTTAGTAATTCACCCCTCCACTTT,TRBV20-1,many,TRBD1,TRBJ1-6
CASRPQGEGVTEAFF,TGTGCCAGCAGACCACAGGGGGAAGGTGTCACTGAAGCTTTCTTT,TRBV27,-,TRBD1,TRBJ1-1
CASSAYPQGSDEQYF,TGTGCCAGCAGTGCCTACCCACAGGGGAGCGACGAGCAGTACTTC,TRBV2,-,TRBD1,TRBJ2-7
CSARETSGIGYEQYF,TGCAGTGCTAGAGAGACTAGCGGGATAGGTTACGAGCAGTACTTC,TRBV20-1,many,TRBD2,TRBJ2-7